This entry lists 26 T cell receptor beta chains sequenced from one sample in a study of OX40 agonist ivuxolimab in advanced cancers. Clones were read by immunoSEQ multiplex PCR, and TCRdb kept only the in-frame ones, dropping some. The sample carries around 30,000 clones, 85% to 95% recorded once. The specimen comprised CD4+ or CD8+ T cells sorted from blood, sampled in a trial of the OX40 agonist ivuxolimab. The receptors derive from an adult with an advanced solid tumor such as melanoma, head and neck, liver or kidney cancer.

The gene calls are TRBV28 and TRBJ2-7, with 7 bases fitting TRBD1. The germline V gene has CDR1 MDHEN and CDR2 SYDVKM. V lost 3 bases and J lost 3; bases outside the gene matches: 2. This CDR3 is 13 amino acids long. The CDR3 sequence: CASSLGQNYEQYF. The DNA of the CDR3 is TGTGCCAGCAGTTTGGGACAGAACTACGAGCAGTACTTC.

For this clone: One junction end does not reproduce the germline sequence, and a read error may be involved. The chain employs TRBV28 and TRBJ2-5; D possibly matches TRBD1 or TRBD2 (5 bases each). Germline V gives CDR1 MDHEN, CDR2 SYDVKM. This CDR3 has 17 amino acids. The CDR3 loop reads CASSLLIWGPDQGTQYF. In nucleotides, the CDR3 is TGTGCCAGCAGTTTATTGATTTGGGGACCAGATCAAGGGACCCAGTACTTC.

The chain recombines TRBV18 with TRBJ2-2; D remains ambiguous. The CDR3 covers 16 residues. CDR1 KGHSH and CDR2 LQKENI come from the germline V gene. Between the trimmed V and J ends, which lost 3 bases and 4 bases, there was a span of 15 bases. CDR3 nucleotide sequence: TGTGCCAGCTCACCGGGTGTCACTACGGCCACCGGGGAGCTGTTTTTT. Encoded protein: CASSPGVTTATGELFF.

This clone has a handful of counts. The chain's CDR3 is CASSNRGLEQYF. CDR3 in DNA: TGTGCCAGCAGTAACAGGGGGCTCGAGCAGTACTTC. V is TRBV7-2 and J is TRBJ2-7, with 9 bases aligning to TRBD1. In germline, CDR1 is SGHTA, CDR2 FQGNSA. The V segment lost 6 bases and the J segment 6 bases; nucleotides outside the gene matches: 3. This CDR3 spans 12 amino acids.

The chain links TRBV18 to TRBJ2-2, with no clear D. The CDR3 contains 14 residues. Germline V gene data show CDR1 as KGHSH and CDR2 as LQKENI. V lost 3 bases and J lost 3, with 8 bases in between. CDR3 nucleotides: TGTGCCAGCTCACCCCCAGCCCACACCGGGGAGCTGTTTTTT. Its translation: CASSPPAHTGELFF.

The chain joins TRBV6-5 to TRBJ1-1, with D maybe TRBD1 (5 bases). The germline V and J ends were trimmed by 2 bases and 2 bases, with 9 bases remaining between them. Germline assignment: CDR1 MNHEY and CDR2 SVGAGI. This CDR3 contains 14 residues. Here the CDR3 reads CASSYGQGNTEAFF. CDR3 nucleotides: TGTGCCAGCAGTTACGGCCAGGGAAACACTGAAGCTTTCTTT.

The chain recombines TRBV2 with TRBJ2-5; D is perhaps TRBD2 (7 bases). CDR1 is SNHLY and CDR2 is FYNNEI in the germline V gene. The CDR3 runs to 13 residues. Trimming left V 8 bases short and J 1 base short, with 11 bases between. CDR3: CASGGAVQETQYF. CDR3 coding DNA: TGTGCCAGCGGGGGGGCGGTCCAAGAGACCCAGTACTTC. Looking up the rest from reference TRBV2 and TRBJ2-5 gives the full variable domain: EPEVTQTPSHQVTQMGQEVILRCVPISNHLYFYWYRQILGQKVEFLVSFYNNEISEKSEIFDDQFSVERPDGSNFTLKIRSTKLEDSAMYFCASGGAVQETQYFGPGTRLLVL.

In its sample, this clone was seen once. The chain joins TRBV6-6 to TRBJ1-5, with 8 bases identical to TRBD1. The trim removed 2 bases at V and 4 bases at J, leaving 4 bases unmatched. The germline gives CDR1 MNHNY, CDR2 SVGAGI (reference sequence). CDR3 length equals 15 residues. The CDR3 spells CASSYVGQGNQPQHF. DNA for the CDR3: TGTGCCAGCAGTTACGTAGGACAGGGTAATCAGCCCCAGCATTTT.

The chain uses TRBV5-1 and TRBJ1-2; D gene unclear. This CDR3 has 13 amino acids. The germline V gene has CDR1 SGHRS and CDR2 YFSETQ. Trimming took 0 bases from V and 4 from J, leaving 7 bases between them. The CDR3 DNA reads as TGCGCCAGCAGCTTGGGGAGCCTCTATGGCTACACCTTC. This codes for CASSLGSLYGYTF.

The V gene is TRBV11-2, the J gene TRBJ2-7, with D unresolved. Germline CDR1 is SGHAT and CDR2 is FQNNGV. Between the trimmed V and J ends, which lost 3 bases and 6 bases, there was a span of 12 bases. This CDR3 region has 13 residues. CDR3 amino acids: CASSLLGKGEQYF. The CDR3 DNA sequence: TGTGCCAGCAGCTTGTTAGGGAAAGGCGAGCAGTACTTC.

The genes are TRBV2 and TRBJ1-5; D not certain. The ends were cut back, 5 bases at V and 5 bases at J, with 10 bases in the middle. The germline gives CDR1 SNHLY, CDR2 FYNNEI. The CDR3 length is 13 residues. This CDR3 reads CASSLDGYQPQHF. The CDR3 region has the DNA TGTGCCAGCAGTCTCGACGGGTATCAGCCCCAGCATTTT.

J is TRBJ2-7 and V is TRBV2, with a weak D call TRBD1 (5 bases). Looked up from germline, CDR1 is SNHLY and CDR2 is FYNNEI. The V and J ends lost 4 bases and 3 bases respectively, with 13 bases between them. This CDR3 is built from 14 residues. The CDR3 DNA is TGTGCCAGCAGTGTATCGAGACAGCTCTACGAGCAGTACTTC. Translation: CASSVSRQLYEQYF. Using reference TRBV2 and TRBJ2-7 for the parts outside the CDR3, the full variable domain is EPEVTQTPSHQVTQMGQEVILRCVPISNHLYFYWYRQILGQKVEFLVSFYNNEISEKSEIFDDQFSVERPDGSNFTLKIRSTKLEDSAMYFCASSVSRQLYEQYFGPGTRLTVT.

V is TRBV14 and J is TRBJ2-2, with D maybe TRBD1 (6 bases). This CDR3 has 16 amino acids. Deletions cut 4 bases from V and 2 bases from J, with 14 bases between. Germline V gene sequence: CDR1 SGHDN, CDR2 FVKESK. The CDR3, as DNA: TGTGCCAGCAGCCGGAACAGGGTTGGTAACACCGGGGAGCTGTTTTTT. Its protein is CASSRNRVGNTGELFF.

This clone was seen just once. The V gene is TRBV7-9, the J gene TRBJ2-6; D uncertain. V lost 5 bases to trimming and J lost 0 bases, with 17 bases between them. This CDR3 region has 18 residues. Germline V lookup: CDR1 SEHNR, CDR2 FQNEAQ (reference sequence). The CDR3 DNA reads TGTGCCAGCAGCAAGGCAGCTGCTACGTTCTCTGGGGCCAACGTCCTGACTTTC. Its protein is CASSKAAATFSGANVLTF.

The rearrangement joins TRBV29-1 to TRBJ2-5; D remains ambiguous. This CDR3 comprises 12 residues. Germline loops: CDR1 SQVTM, CDR2 ANQGSEA. V lost 0 bases to trimming and J lost 5 bases, with 7 bases between them. The CDR3 loop is CSVEDQMETQYF. CDR3 DNA: TGCAGCGTTGAAGATCAAATGGAGACCCAGTACTTC.

The rearrangement joins TRBV6-5 to TRBJ2-3; 7 positions match TRBD1. CDR3 length: 15 residues. Germline trimming cut 6 bases from V and 0 bases from J; bases unmatched to any gene: 6. Germline-derived CDR1 and CDR2 are MNHEY and SVGAGI. CDR3 protein: CASSQDRASTDTQYF. Written as DNA, the CDR3 is TGTGCCAGCAGCCAAGACAGGGCTAGCACAGATACGCAGTATTTT.

The chain has TRBV5-1 and TRBJ2-7; weak D call: TRBD1 (7 bases). The germline V and J ends were trimmed by 4 bases and 7 bases, with 24 bases remaining between them. The germline V gene has CDR1 SGHRS and CDR2 YFSETQ. This CDR3 spans 16 amino acids. This CDR3 is CASSRRLEGASGEQYF. Here the CDR3 DNA reads TGCGCCAGCAGCCGAAGGTTGGAGGGGGCATCGGGAGAGCAGTACTTC.

The rearrangement uses TRBV6-6 and TRBJ2-6; no definite D call. Germline V gene data show CDR1 as MNHNY and CDR2 as SVGAGI (reference sequence). Trimming shortened V by 5 bases and J by 2 bases, and 10 bases separated the two germline ends. CDR3 length: 15 residues. The CDR3 coding sequence is TGTGCCAGCAGTAACCAGGCGGCTGGGGCCAACGTCCTGACTTTC. It encodes CASSNQAAGANVLTF.

The V gene is TRBV28, the J gene TRBJ1-1; D gene uncertain. The ends were cut back, 8 bases at V and 5 bases at J, with 12 bases in the middle. Germline values: CDR1 MDHEN, CDR2 SYDVKM. This CDR3 region has 12 residues. CDR3 nucleotides: TGTGCCAGCGAAAGTTGGAAAACTGAAGCTTTCTTT. It yields the protein CASESWKTEAFF.

This sequence joins TRBV28 and TRBJ2-2; 9 nucleotides line up with TRBD1. This CDR3 comprises 14 residues. V lost 6 bases and J lost 4; bases outside the gene matches: 3. Germline CDR1 and CDR2: MDHEN and SYDVKM. CDR3 sequence: CASRRQGGTGELFF. The CDR3 DNA reads as TGTGCCAGCAGGAGACAGGGGGGCACCGGGGAGCTGTTTTTT. Using reference TRBV28 and TRBJ2-2 for the parts outside the CDR3, the full variable domain is DVKVTQSSRYLVKRTGEKVFLECVQDMDHENMFWYRQDPGLGLRLIYFSYDVKMKEKGDIPEGYSVSREKKERFSLILESASTNQTSMYLCASRRQGGTGELFFGEGSRLTVL.

The gene calls are TRBV7-2 and TRBJ2-5, with 14 bases identical to TRBD2. Germline CDR1 and CDR2: SGHTA and FQGNSA. This CDR3 is 17 amino acids long. J was trimmed by 4 bases and V by 2 bases; bases with no gene match: 6. CDR3 loop: CASSLPTSGGAGETQYF. CDR3 nucleotide sequence: TGTGCCAGCAGCTTACCGACTAGCGGGGGGGCCGGAGAGACCCAGTACTTC.

V is TRBV6-1 and J is TRBJ2-3, with D possibly matching TRBD1 (7 bases). The CDR3 contains 15 residues. The ends were cut back, 4 bases at V and 2 bases at J, with 13 bases in the middle. CDR1 and CDR2 (germline): MNHNS, SASEGT. CDR3 region: CASSARQGLTDTQYF. The CDR3 DNA reads as TGTGCCAGCAGTGCCCGACAGGGACTCACAGATACGCAGTATTTT.

The V call is TRBV6-5, the J call TRBJ1-1; 9 bases are shared with TRBD1. Germline CDR1 MNHEY, CDR2 SVGAGI. The J segment lost 3 bases and the V segment lost 2 bases, leaving 7 bases of the junction unmatched. The CDR3 runs 16 residues. The CDR3 reads CASSYGTGGADTEAFF. The CDR3 DNA sequence: TGTGCCAGCAGTTACGGAACAGGGGGCGCGGACACTGAAGCTTTCTTT.

J is TRBJ2-5 and V is TRBV5-6; the D gene is possibly TRBD1 (5 bases). Germline lookup yields CDR1 SGHDT and CDR2 YYEEEE. The germline V and J ends were trimmed by 5 bases and 4 bases, with 15 bases remaining between them. The CDR3 length is 14 residues. The CDR3 loop is CASRGVRGGETQYF. The CDR3 DNA follows: TGTGCCAGCAGGGGTGTTAGGGGTGGAGAGACCCAGTACTTC.

This chain connects TRBV9 to TRBJ1-1; tentative D call: TRBD1 (6 bases). In germline, CDR1 is SGDLS, CDR2 YYNGEE. V was clipped by 4 bases and J by 2 bases, with 15 bases between them. The CDR3 length is 15 residues. CDR3 bases: TGTGCCAGCAGCCCACTTGGGGGCCAAAACACTGAAGCTTTCTTT. This codes for CASSPLGGQNTEAFF.

The chain joins TRBV4-3 to TRBJ2-1; D remains unclear. The V end was cut by 0 bases, the J end by 10 bases, with 10 bases between. There are 13 residues in the CDR3. Germline V CDR1 and CDR2: LGHNA, YSLEER. CDR3 in DNA: TGCGCCAGCAGCCAAGATGAAGGTCTGGAGCAGTTCTTC. Translating it yields CASSQDEGLEQFF.